A single sample is the source of the 27 T cell receptor beta chains below, sequenced in a study of blood T cell repertoires in COVID-19. This table comes from immunoSEQ multiplex PCR, and its TCRdb copy is limited to in-frame clones, with some not included. The repertoire consists of under 300,000 clones, with 80% to 85% occurring once and the leading ten covering about 1.5%. Sequencing used peripheral blood. These receptors all come from a woman aged 40 to 50 who had recovered from COVID-19.

The chain couples TRBV6-5 to TRBJ1-5; D remains unclear. The V gene's germline CDR1 is MNHEY and CDR2 SVGAGI. The V and J ends lost 5 bases and 7 bases respectively, with 18 bases between them. There are 15 residues in the CDR3. The CDR3 loop is CASSNYGVLGQPQHF. CDR3 bases: TGTGCCAGCAGTAATTACGGGGTGCTCGGCCAGCCCCAGCATTTT.

This chain joins TRBV7-2 and TRBJ1-5, with a tentative D call TRBD1 (6 bases). Deletions cut 5 bases from V and 9 bases from J, with 17 bases between. The CDR3 consists of 14 residues. CDR1 is SGHTA, CDR2 FQGNSA, per germline. The CDR3 DNA is TGTGCCAGCAGCCTTCAGGGGAGGGATTCGCCCCAGCATTTT. Translating gives CASSLQGRDSPQHF.

The V gene is TRBV5-1, the J gene TRBJ2-3, with unresolved D. Germline CDR1 and CDR2: SGHRS and YFSETQ. The length of the CDR3 is 15 residues. Trimming removed 0 bases from V and 3 bases from J, with 11 bases in between. The DNA of the CDR3 is TGCGCCAGCAGCTTGGTTGGCTCTAGGACAGATACGCAGTATTTT. Residues: CASSLVGSRTDTQYF.

This clone was picked up one time. The V and J genes are TRBV3-1 (or the pseudogene TRBV3-2) and TRBJ2-4; D not resolved. The V gene lost 0 bases and the J gene lost 7 bases, with 7 bases spanning the gap. Germline lookup yields CDR1 LGHDT and CDR2 YNNKEL (reference sequence). This CDR3 contains 13 residues. CDR3 protein: CASSQDSSNIQYF. The CDR3 DNA sequence: TGTGCCAGCAGCCAAGATTCCAGTAACATTCAGTACTTC.

This clone appeared a few times. This chain links TRBV10-3 with TRBJ2-7; D not resolved. The CDR3 sequence is 13 residues long. Germline-derived CDR1 and CDR2 are ENHRY and SYGVKD. The V gene lost 8 bases and the J gene lost 0 bases, with 11 bases spanning the gap. CDR3 protein: CAIGSAYSYEQYF. CDR3 nucleotide sequence: TGTGCCATCGGCAGCGCCTACTCCTACGAGCAGTACTTC.

V is TRBV6-5 and J is TRBJ1-2; D unclear. This CDR3 has 12 residues. V lost 6 bases and J lost 7, with 12 bases in between. CDR1 MNHEY and CDR2 SVGAGI come from the germline V gene. Here the CDR3 reads CASSARFRGYTF. The CDR3 DNA follows: TGTGCCAGCAGCGCCAGATTTCGTGGCTACACCTTC.

This sequence joins TRBV28 and TRBJ1-3, with TRBD1 matching 9 bases. The CDR3 is 20 amino acids. V shed 5 bases and J 0 bases; nucleotides not matched to a gene: 17. CDR1 is MDHEN, CDR2 SYDVKM, per germline. The CDR3 sequence is CASSNLGPWTGDLSGNTIYF. CDR3 coding DNA: TGTGCCAGCAGTAATCTCGGTCCCTGGACAGGGGACCTCTCTGGAAACACCATATATTTT.

About this clone itself: Sequence at one end of the junction differs from germline and may be a read error. This chain connects TRBV24-1 to TRBJ2-7; tentatively, D is TRBD2 (5 bases). In germline, CDR1 is KGHDR, CDR2 SFDVKD. The CDR3 totals 11 residues. The CDR3 region is CATGESFEQYF. In DNA form, the CDR3 reads TGTGCCACCGGGGAGTCCTTCGAGCAGTACTTC.

The chain has TRBV28 and TRBJ1-2, with 8 bases lining up with TRBD1. Trimming removed 5 bases from V and 4 bases from J; junction bases left unmatched: 9. The germline gives CDR1 MDHEN, CDR2 SYDVKM. The CDR3 sequence is 15 residues long. This CDR3 reads CASSPPGQGFYGYTF. The DNA for the CDR3 is TGTGCCAGCAGTCCTCCAGGACAGGGCTTCTATGGCTACACCTTC.

V usage is TRBV3-1 (or the pseudogene TRBV3-2) and J usage is TRBJ1-5, with 8 bases fitting TRBD1. V trimming: 0 bases; J trimming: 6 bases; junction bases outside the gene matches: 4. Germline values: CDR1 LGHDT, CDR2 YNNKEL (reference sequence). CDR3 size: 15 residues. CDR3 nucleotides: TGTGCCAGCAGCCAAGAGGCAGGGGGCATTCAGCCCCAGCATTTT. Its protein is CASSQEAGGIQPQHF.

V usage is TRBV27 and J usage is TRBJ2-7, with a tentative D call TRBD1 (5 bases). The V gene's germline CDR1 is MNHEY and CDR2 SMNVEV (reference sequence). This CDR3 contains 14 residues. V gave up 3 bases and J gave up 3 bases, with 12 bases separating them. The CDR3 DNA reads as TGTGCCAGCAGTTTTTCGACAGTTTTCTACGAGCAGTACTTC. Its protein is CASSFSTVFYEQYF.

The rearrangement uses TRBV4-2 and TRBJ1-4, with 9 bases that match TRBD1. This CDR3 is 16 amino acids long. CDR1 is LGHNA, CDR2 YNFKEQ, per germline. The V and J ends lost 2 bases and 8 bases, in that order; junction bases with no gene match: 9. The DNA for the CDR3 is TGTGCCAGCAGCCAAAACTTCCGGGACAGGGCGGAAAAACTGTTTTTT. It codes for CASSQNFRDRAEKLFF.

V gene TRBV5-1 combines with J gene TRBJ2-2; perhaps TRBD1 as D (5 bases). This CDR3 is 13 amino acids long. Per germline, CDR1 SGHRS and CDR2 YFSETQ. V lost 5 bases to trimming and J lost 3 bases, with 8 bases between them. Here the CDR3 reads CASRWGDTGELFF. The CDR3 nucleotides read TGCGCCAGCAGGTGGGGCGACACCGGGGAGCTGTTTTTT.

The sample holds a few counts of this clone. The chain joins TRBV2 to TRBJ1-6, with 8 bases fitting TRBD1. V gave up 2 bases and J gave up 9 bases; unmatched junction bases: 3. Germline V gene lookup returns CDR1 SNHLY and CDR2 FYNNEI. The CDR3 extends over 14 amino acids. CDR3: CASSETGGFSPLHF. The CDR3 nucleotides are TGTGCCAGCAGTGAAACAGGGGGGTTTTCACCCCTCCACTTT.

This sequence joins TRBV7-2 and TRBJ2-7, with 7 bases that match TRBD1. Germline-derived CDR1 and CDR2 are SGHTA and FQGNSA. The CDR3 has 14 residues. V gave up 4 bases and J gave up 5 bases; unmatched junction bases: 8. The CDR3 DNA sequence: TGTGCCAGCAGCTCATACCGACAGGGCAACGAGCAGTACTTC. This encodes CASSSYRQGNEQYF.

The V gene is TRBV6-5, the J gene TRBJ1-2, with a tentative D call TRBD1 (6 bases). Germline V gives CDR1 MNHEY, CDR2 SVGAGI. There are 15 residues in the CDR3. V gave up 11 bases and J gave up 6 bases, with 25 bases separating them. The CDR3 spells CAGPALRQDPHGYTF. The CDR3, as DNA: TGTGCCGGACCGGCACTACGACAGGATCCACATGGCTACACCTTC.

The chain recombines TRBV5-4 with TRBJ1-2; TRBD1 aligns across 9 bases. V lost 4 bases to trimming and J lost 7 bases; unmatched junction nucleotides: 20. The CDR3 contains 18 residues. Per germline, CDR1 SGHNT and CDR2 YYREEE (reference sequence). CDR3 coding DNA: TGTGCCAGCAGCGCATTCCTGCCCCGCGGGACAGGGTATGCTGGCTACACCTTC. Encoded protein: CASSAFLPRGTGYAGYTF.

The J gene is TRBJ2-7, the V gene TRBV4-2, with TRBD2 as a possible D gene (5 bases). This CDR3 is 15 amino acids long. V dropped 1 base and J dropped 0 bases, with 10 bases sitting between them. The germline V gene has CDR1 LGHNA and CDR2 YNFKEQ. As DNA, the CDR3 is TGTGCCAGCAGCCAAGGGGTCGGGGTCTCCTACGAGCAGTACTTC. Translated: CASSQGVGVSYEQYF.

This chain joins TRBV24-1 and TRBJ1-2; D is perhaps TRBD1 (6 bases). This CDR3 has 12 amino acids. The germline gives CDR1 KGHDR, CDR2 SFDVKD. V was clipped by 3 bases and J by 11 bases, with 12 bases between them. The CDR3 protein is CATSDPDSGYTF. The CDR3 region has the DNA TGTGCCACCAGTGATCCGGACAGCGGATACACCTTC.

The rearrangement joins TRBV3-1 (or the pseudogene TRBV3-2) to TRBJ1-2, with D perhaps TRBD1 (6 bases). The CDR3 sequence is 12 residues long. V gave up 4 bases and J gave up 8 bases, with 11 bases separating them. CDR1 is LGHDT and CDR2 is YNNKEL in the germline V gene (reference sequence). The CDR3 sequence: CASSPVTGGYTF. The CDR3 region has the DNA TGTGCCAGCAGCCCAGTAACAGGGGGCTACACCTTC.

V usage is TRBV7-2 and J usage is TRBJ1-2; tentative D call: TRBD1 (5 bases). The V end lost 0 bases, the J end lost 6 bases, and 11 bases lay between the germline ends. From germline, CDR1 is SGHTA and CDR2 FQGNSA. CDR3 length: 14 residues. The chain's CDR3 is CASSLAMAGNGYTF. For the CDR3, the DNA is TGTGCCAGCAGCTTAGCGATGGCAGGGAATGGCTACACCTTC. Variable domain in full (rest from reference TRBV7-2 and TRBJ1-2): GAGVSQSPSNKVTEKGKDVELRCDPISGHTALYWYRQSLGQGLEFLIYFQGNSAPDKSGLPSDRFSAERTGGSVSTLTIQRTQQEDSAVYLCASSLAMAGNGYTFGSGTRLTVV.

This chain joins TRBV6-5 and TRBJ2-3, with D perhaps matching TRBD2 (6 bases). The CDR3 is made up of 14 amino acids. The V end was cut by 7 bases, the J end by 1 base, with 12 bases between. CDR1 MNHEY and CDR2 SVGAGI come from the germline V gene. In DNA form, the CDR3 reads TGTGCCAGCATCCTCCAGCGGGGCACAGATACGCAGTATTTT. Translated: CASILQRGTDTQYF.

The chain couples TRBV5-1 to TRBJ1-1; 7 positions match TRBD1. V dropped 4 bases and J dropped 4; count of bases not matched to a gene: 10. The CDR3 loop spans 15 amino acids. Looked up from germline, CDR1 is SGHRS and CDR2 is YFSETQ. DNA of the CDR3: TGCGCCAGCAGCGACTACAGGGGAAAGTCCACTGAAGCTTTCTTT. This codes for CASSDYRGKSTEAFF.

J is TRBJ1-1 and V is TRBV7-2, with 8 bases that match TRBD1. V was pared by 6 bases and J by 10 bases, with 10 bases of the junction left unmatched. The CDR3 is 13 residues long. Per the germline V gene, CDR1 is SGHTA and CDR2 is FQGNSA. The CDR3 DNA is TGTGCCAGCAGTATTTCCGGGACAGGTAGAGCTTTCTTT. This codes for CASSISGTGRAFF.

This rearrangement joins TRBV6-5 to TRBJ2-7; 7 bases agree with TRBD1. There are 14 residues in the CDR3. The germline gives CDR1 MNHEY, CDR2 SVGAGI. V lost 6 bases to trimming and J lost 0 bases; unmatched junction nucleotides: 5. CDR3 residues: CASSDRVSSYEQYF. In DNA, the CDR3 is TGTGCCAGCAGCGACAGGGTAAGCTCCTACGAGCAGTACTTC.

This rearrangement joins TRBV6-5 to TRBJ1-2; 8 bases are shared with TRBD1. The V gene's germline CDR1 is MNHEY and CDR2 SVGAGI. The trim removed 4 bases at V and 5 bases at J, leaving 3 bases unmatched. The CDR3 extends over 13 amino acids. CDR3: CASSLDRVYGYTF. The CDR3 DNA sequence: TGTGCCAGCAGTTTGGACAGGGTATATGGCTACACCTTC.

The chain recombines TRBV11-3 with TRBJ1-6; TRBD1 aligns across 7 bases. From germline, CDR1 is SGHNT and CDR2 YENEEA. The CDR3 loop spans 18 amino acids. V shed 1 base, J shed 1 base, and the junction held 7 bases outside the gene matches. The CDR3 loop reads CASSLAARGASYNSPLHF. In DNA form, the CDR3 reads TGTGCCAGCAGCTTAGCCGCCAGGGGGGCATCCTATAATTCACCCCTCCACTTT. Full variable domain (rest looked up from reference TRBV11-3 and TRBJ1-6): EAGVVQSPRYKIIEKKQPVAFWCNPISGHNTLYWYLQNLGQGPELLIRYENEEAVDDSQLPKDRFSAERLKGVDSTLKIQPAELGDSAVYLCASSLAARGASYNSPLHFGNGTRLTVT.